This is a list of T cell receptor beta chains from one sample in a study of control samples from healthy donors and cancer patients. The table came from immunoSEQ multiplex PCR; TCRdb's copy has only in-frame clones and leaves some out. The sample lists about 99,000 clones, around 88% seen once, with approximately 19% in the top ten. Sequenced input: PBMCs. Every receptor here comes from a man in his fifties or sixties with lung cancer. The CDR3 runs from the conserved cysteine through the conserved F or W. A D gene is named only where the DNA matches it firmly. Size values are once, few and many counts, or a class for expanded clones, and some rows have none.

TRBJ1-5,-,TRBV6-5,-,CASRIDSNQPQHF,TGTGCCAGCAGGATTGATAGCAATCAGCCCCAGCATTTT
TRBJ2-2,-,TRBV7-3,-,CASSLGLQNTGELFF,TGTGCCAGCAGCTTAGGACTCCAGAACACCGGGGAGCTGTTTTTT
TRBJ2-5,-,TRBV7-9,-,CASSLFGTEGETQYF,TGTGCCAGCAGCTTATTCGGGACGGAGGGGGAGACCCAGTACTTC
TRBJ2-3,-,TRBV18,-,CASSLQRGVTDTQYF,TGTGCCAGCTCGCTACAGAGGGGGGTCACAGATACGCAGTATTTT
TRBJ2-1,-,TRBV9,-,CASSVFEGSNEQFF,TGTGCCAGCAGCGTATTTGAGGGCAGCAATGAGCAGTTCTTC
TRBJ2-7,once,TRBV6-1,-,CASSEAASYEQYF,TGTGCCAGCAGTGAAGCTGCGTCCTACGAGCAGTACTTC
TRBJ1-1,-,TRBV7-8,-,CASSFRTALNTEAFF,TGTGCCAGCAGCTTCCGGACAGCCTTGAACACTGAAGCTTTCTTT
TRBJ2-2,-,TRBV7-3,TRBD1,CASRVSGGNTGELFF,TGTGCCAGCAGGGTGTCAGGGGGTAACACCGGGGAGCTGTTTTTT
TRBJ2-5,-,TRBV12-2,-,CASRLVRLWGQETQYF,TGTGCAAGTCGCTTGGTGCGGCTTTGGGGACAAGAGACCCAGTACTTC
TRBJ2-7,-,TRBV5-1,TRBD1,CASSLGQGAAEQYF,TGCGCCAGCAGCTTGGGACAGGGGGCCGCCGAGCAGTACTTC
TRBJ1-5,-,TRBV7-3,-,CASSGRGPNQPQHF,TGTGCCAGCAGCGGAAGGGGTCCAAATCAGCCCCAGCATTTT
TRBJ1-5,-,TRBV7-2,-,CASLPEGRLGNQPQHF,TGTGCCAGCCTTCCCGAAGGTCGGCTTGGCAATCAGCCCCAGCATTTT
TRBJ2-5,-,TRBV27,TRBD2,CASSLGGGTRGETQYF,TGTGCCAGCAGTCTAGGCGGGGGGACACGGGGAGAGACCCAGTACTTC
TRBJ2-1,once,TRBV6-5,TRBD2,CASRQRGGWGEQFF,TGTGCCAGCAGACAGCGGGGGGGCTGGGGTGAGCAGTTCTTC
TRBJ2-2,-,TRBV9,-,CASSVGASQNTGELFF,TGTGCCAGCAGCGTAGGAGCTAGCCAGAACACCGGGGAGCTGTTTTTT
TRBJ2-3,-,TRBV14,-,CASATDTQYF,TGTGCCTCAGCCACAGATACGCAGTATTTT
TRBJ1-2,-,TRBV5-1,-,CASSLESGYTF,TGCGCCAGCAGCTTGGAGTCTGGCTACACCTTC
TRBJ2-5,-,TRBV3-1/TRBV3-2,-,CASSQDGAGLQETQYF,TGTGCCAGCAGCCAAGATGGAGCAGGATTACAAGAGACCCAGTACTTC
TRBJ1-1,-,TRBV2,-,CASSVLGGANTEAFF,TGTGCCAGCAGTGTACTTGGGGGGGCAAACACTGAAGCTTTCTTT
TRBJ1-1,-,TRBV18,-,CASSPPQGTFFIEAFF,TGTGCCAGCTCACCACCGCAGGGGACCTTCTTCATTGAAGCTTTCTTT
TRBJ1-1,once,TRBV7-2,-,CASRGSSRMNTEAFF,TGTGCCAGCAGGGGGAGCTCCCGAATGAACACTGAAGCTTTCTTT
TRBJ2-4,-,TRBV21-1,-,CASSQGTSRAKNIQYF,TGTGCCAGCAGCCAAGGGACTAGCCGTGCCAAAAACATTCAGTACTTC
TRBJ2-5,-,TRBV30,TRBD1,CAWSVTGGIETQYF,TGTGCCTGGAGTGTAACAGGGGGTATTGAGACCCAGTACTTC
TRBJ1-4,-,TRBV6-5,TRBD1,CASTHRGGNEKLFF,TGTGCCAGCACCCACAGGGGTGGTAATGAAAAACTGTTTTTT
TRBJ2-2,-,TRBV7-2,-,CASRQDSIDTGELFF,TGTGCCAGCAGACAGGACAGTATAGACACCGGGGAGCTGTTTTTT
TRBJ1-1,-,TRBV5-8,TRBD1,CASSSGWGTANTEAFF,TGTGCCAGCAGCTCGGGATGGGGGACAGCGAACACTGAAGCTTTCTTT
TRBJ1-1,-,TRBV5-4,-,CASSLNTDTNTEAFF,TGTGCCAGCAGCTTGAACACAGATACAAACACTGAAGCTTTCTTT
TRBJ1-2,-,TRBV7-8,-,CASSLAGWDYGYTF,TGTGCCAGCAGCTTAGCGGGATGGGATTATGGCTACACCTTC
TRBJ1-1,-,TRBV6-6,TRBD1,CASSPRQGKAFF,TGTGCCAGCAGTCCCCGACAGGGGAAGGCTTTCTTT
TRBJ1-4,once,TRBV6-6,-,CASRGGNNEKLFF,TGTGCCAGCAGGGGAGGGAATAATGAAAAACTGTTTTTT